This T cell receptor (beta chain) was captured in a study of T cell responses to AZD1222 COVID-19 vaccine. Study-wide background: Samples with a second dose at about 4 or about 12 weeks were pooled together.

This clone occurred once. Its antigen is undetermined. Germline lookup yields CDR1 MDHEN and CDR2 SYDVKM. The CDR3 runs 16 residues. V lost 5 bases, J lost 2 bases, and 5 bases stayed unmatched. The repertoire was sequenced with immunoSEQ multiplex PCR; TCRdb's copy has only in-frame clones and lacks some. The sample carries more than 60,000 clones, roughly 84% recorded once. Findings and caveats of the study: Targets within unmutated variant regions were reportedly found for nearly half of spike-specific TCRs. Baseline testing showed seropositivity in only a handful of AZD1222 recipients. Researchers took repertoire samples only after the peak T cell response had come.

The TCR sequence derives from an adult in good health. Sequenced material: peripheral blood, taken on day 0 of AZD1222 vaccination. J is TRBJ2-1 and V is TRBV28, with 11 bases matching TRBD2. DNA of the CDR3: TGTGCCAGCAGTCCTCCGGGACTAGCGGCCTACAATGAGCAGTTCTTC. Translation: CASSPPGLAAYNEQFF.